The clone carrying this TCR beta chain appeared a single time. This sample stems from a study of Ad26.COV2.S vaccination and SARS-CoV-2 variants. The treatment is: roughly 20 received Ad26.COV2.S at low or high dose, single or two shots; 5 received placebo; per-sample allocation not given. Day 63 following the first vaccine or placebo injection was when the samples were taken. The V end lost 5 bases, the J end lost 1 base, and 8 bases lay between the germline ends. The germline V gene has CDR1 MRHNA and CDR2 SNTAGT. This CDR3 comprises 13 residues. TCRdb's table, derived via immunoSEQ multiplex PCR, lists solely in-frame clones and lacks some. The profile shows hundreds of thousands of clones, 80% to 90% of them singletons.

The sample consisted of peripheral blood, taken in a trial of Ad26.COV2.S vaccine versus placebo. The receptor's source is a person between 18 and 60 years old who received the Ad26.COV2.S COVID-19 vaccine or a placebo. This chain links TRBV6-4 with TRBJ1-1, with a weak D call TRBD1 (5 bases). The CDR3 region is CASSLGRNTEAFF. CDR3 sequence (DNA): TGTGCCAGCAGTCTGGGACGGAACACTGAAGCTTTCTTT.